This paragraph reports one TCR beta chain. Its antigen is as yet unknown. The sample belongs to a study of CD8+CD57+ T cells in acquired aplastic anemia. Across the whole study: Sorted CD4+ and CD8+ cells yielded DNA averaging around 3.2 ug. Healthy donors yielded roughly 9.8 million CD4+ cell reads on average. Whole-study results and caveats: Patients and controls had CD8+ Simpson's diversity values that were not significantly distinct. Patients and controls shared 25 to 35 CD8+ CDR3 sequences, highly expressed in patients.

V lost 4 bases to trimming and J lost 4 bases, with 17 bases between them. The V gene's germline CDR1 is MNHNS and CDR2 SASEGT. The CDR3 is made up of 15 amino acids. Genomic DNA served as template for TCR beta VDJ and CDR3 profiling. TCRdb fed the reads into MiXCR, producing one record per CDR3 protein. The sample includes over 45,000 distinct CDR3 sequences, about two thirds seen only once; the top ten take roughly 34%. This TCR came from a human donor in good health, serving as a control. The sample was sorted CD4+, CD8+, or CD8+CD57+ T cells (not recorded which) from PBMCs. The rearrangement joins TRBV6-1 to TRBJ2-7, with TRBD1 as a possible D gene (6 bases). CDR3 amino acids: CASSGDQGTIYEQYF. CDR3 nucleotides: TGTGCCAGCAGTGGCGACCAAGGGACAATTTACGAGCAGTACTTC.